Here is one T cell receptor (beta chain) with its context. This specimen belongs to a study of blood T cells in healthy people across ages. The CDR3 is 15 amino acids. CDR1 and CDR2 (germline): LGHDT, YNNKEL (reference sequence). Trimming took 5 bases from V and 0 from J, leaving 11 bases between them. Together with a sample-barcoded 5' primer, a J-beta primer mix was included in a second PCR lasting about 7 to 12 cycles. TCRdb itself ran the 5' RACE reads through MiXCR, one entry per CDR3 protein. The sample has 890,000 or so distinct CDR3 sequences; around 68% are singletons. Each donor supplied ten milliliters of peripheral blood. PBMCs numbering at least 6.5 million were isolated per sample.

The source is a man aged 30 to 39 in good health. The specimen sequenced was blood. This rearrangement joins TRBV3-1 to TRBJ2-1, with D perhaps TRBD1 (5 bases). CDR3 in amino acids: CASSGNTGSYNEQFF. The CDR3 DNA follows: TGTGCCAGCAGCGGGAACACAGGCTCCTACAATGAGCAGTTCTTC.